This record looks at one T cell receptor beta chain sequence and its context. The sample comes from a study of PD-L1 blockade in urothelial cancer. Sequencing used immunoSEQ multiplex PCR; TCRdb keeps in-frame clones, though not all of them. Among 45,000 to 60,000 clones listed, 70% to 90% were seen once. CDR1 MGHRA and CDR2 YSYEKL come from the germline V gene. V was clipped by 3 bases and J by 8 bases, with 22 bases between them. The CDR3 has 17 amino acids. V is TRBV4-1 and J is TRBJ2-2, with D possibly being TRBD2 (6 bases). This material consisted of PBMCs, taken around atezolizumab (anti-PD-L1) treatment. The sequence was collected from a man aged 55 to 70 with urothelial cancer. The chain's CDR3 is CASSQWRGGVLAGELFF. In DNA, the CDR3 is TGCGCCAGCAGCCAGTGGCGGGGAGGAGTTTTGGCGGGGGAGCTGTTTTTT.